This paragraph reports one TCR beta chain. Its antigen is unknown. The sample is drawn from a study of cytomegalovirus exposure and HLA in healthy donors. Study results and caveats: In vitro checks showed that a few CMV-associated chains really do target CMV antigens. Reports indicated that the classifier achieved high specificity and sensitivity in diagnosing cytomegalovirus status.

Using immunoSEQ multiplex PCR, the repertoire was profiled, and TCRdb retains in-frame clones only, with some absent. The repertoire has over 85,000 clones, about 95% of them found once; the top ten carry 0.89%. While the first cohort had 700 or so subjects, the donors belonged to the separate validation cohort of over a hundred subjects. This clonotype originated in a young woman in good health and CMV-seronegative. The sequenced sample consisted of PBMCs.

CDR3: CASSVRGLPRSEAFF. CDR3 DNA: TGTGCCAGCAGCGTGAGGGGACTCCCCCGTTCTGAAGCTTTCTTT. The chain couples TRBV11-1 to TRBJ1-1, with TRBD1 as a possible D gene (5 bases). Trimming left V 5 bases short and J 6 bases short, with 19 bases between. The CDR3 sequence is 15 residues long. CDR1 SGHAT and CDR2 FQDESV come from the germline V gene (reference sequence).